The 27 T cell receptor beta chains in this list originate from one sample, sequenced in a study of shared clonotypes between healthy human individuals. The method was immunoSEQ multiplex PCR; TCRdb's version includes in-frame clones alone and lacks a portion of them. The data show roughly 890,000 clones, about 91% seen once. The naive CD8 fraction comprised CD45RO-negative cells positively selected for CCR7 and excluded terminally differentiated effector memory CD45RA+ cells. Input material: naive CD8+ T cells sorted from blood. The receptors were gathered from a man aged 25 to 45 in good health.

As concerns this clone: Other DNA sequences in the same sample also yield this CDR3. The CDR3 loop is CASSHETSGPYNEQFF. CDR3 in DNA: TGCGCCAGCAGCCACGAGACTAGCGGGCCCTACAATGAGCAGTTCTTC. The V gene is TRBV4-1, the J gene TRBJ2-1; TRBD2 aligns across 10 bases. Per the germline V gene, CDR1 is MGHRA and CDR2 is YSYEKL. The CDR3 is made up of 16 amino acids. V gave up 3 bases and J gave up 2 bases; unmatched junction bases: 4.

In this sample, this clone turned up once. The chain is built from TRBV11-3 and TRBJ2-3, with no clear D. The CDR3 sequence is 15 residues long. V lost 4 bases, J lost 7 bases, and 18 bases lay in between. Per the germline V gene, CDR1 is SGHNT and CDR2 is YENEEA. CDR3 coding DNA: TGTGCCAGCAGCTCTAGGCAGGAGCCAAGACATACGCAGTATTTT. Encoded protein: CASSSRQEPRHTQYF.

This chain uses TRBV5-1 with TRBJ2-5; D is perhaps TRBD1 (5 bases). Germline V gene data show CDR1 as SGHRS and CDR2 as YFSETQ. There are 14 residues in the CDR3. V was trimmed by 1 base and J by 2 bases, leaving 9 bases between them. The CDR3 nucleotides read TGCGCCAGCAGCTTGACAGGCCCTCAAGAGACCCAGTACTTC. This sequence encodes CASSLTGPQETQYF. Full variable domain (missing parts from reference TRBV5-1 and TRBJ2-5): KAGVTQTPRYLIKTRGQQVTLSCSPISGHRSVSWYQQTPGQGLQFLFEYFSETQRNKGNFPGRFSGRQFSNSRSEMNVSTLELGDSALYLCASSLTGPQETQYFGPGTRLLVL.

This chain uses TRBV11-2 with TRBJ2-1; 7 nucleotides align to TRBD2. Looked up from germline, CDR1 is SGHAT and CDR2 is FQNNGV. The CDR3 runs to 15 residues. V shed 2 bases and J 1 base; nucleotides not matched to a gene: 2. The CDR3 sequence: CASSLIGGSYNEQFF. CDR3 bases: TGTGCCAGCAGCTTAATCGGGGGGTCCTACAATGAGCAGTTCTTC.

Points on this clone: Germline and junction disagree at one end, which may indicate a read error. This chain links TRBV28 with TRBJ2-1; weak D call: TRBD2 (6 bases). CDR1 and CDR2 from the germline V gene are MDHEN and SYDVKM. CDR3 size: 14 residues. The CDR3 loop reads CAGSRDSQRDEQFF. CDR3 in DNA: TGTGCCGGCAGTAGGGACTCTCAGAGGGATGAGCAGTTCTTC.

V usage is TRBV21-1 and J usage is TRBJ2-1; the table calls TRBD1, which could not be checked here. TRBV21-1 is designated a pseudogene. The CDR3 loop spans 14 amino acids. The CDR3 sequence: CASSGIHQGNEQFF. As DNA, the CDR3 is TGTGCCAGCAGCGGGATTCACCAGGGAAATGAGCAGTTCTTC.

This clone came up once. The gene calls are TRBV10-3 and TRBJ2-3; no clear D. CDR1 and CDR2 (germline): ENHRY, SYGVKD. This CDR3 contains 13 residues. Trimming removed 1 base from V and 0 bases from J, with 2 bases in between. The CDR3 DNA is TGTGCCATCAGTGAGTACAGCACAGATACGCAGTATTTT. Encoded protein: CAISEYSTDTQYF.

The CDR3 here is CSVTKSWDEQFF. CDR3 in DNA: TGCAGCGTTACTAAATCGTGGGATGAGCAGTTCTTC. This chain uses TRBV29-1 with TRBJ2-1; D gene unclear. The CDR3 has 12 amino acids. V was pared by 5 bases and J by 8 bases, with 13 bases between. Germline CDR1 SQVTM, CDR2 ANQGSEA.

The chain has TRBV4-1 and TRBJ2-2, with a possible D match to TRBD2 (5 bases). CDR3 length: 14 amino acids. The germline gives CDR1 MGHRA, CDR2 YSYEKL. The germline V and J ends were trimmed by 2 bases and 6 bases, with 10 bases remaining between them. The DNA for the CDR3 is TGCGCCAGCAGCCAACTACTAGTCTCCGGGGAGCTGTTTTTT. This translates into CASSQLLVSGELFF.

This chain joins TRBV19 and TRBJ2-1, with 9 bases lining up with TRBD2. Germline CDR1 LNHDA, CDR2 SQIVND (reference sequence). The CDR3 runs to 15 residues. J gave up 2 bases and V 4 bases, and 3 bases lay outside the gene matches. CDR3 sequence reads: CASSTAGGAYNEQFF. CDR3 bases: TGTGCCAGTAGTACAGCGGGAGGTGCCTACAATGAGCAGTTCTTC.

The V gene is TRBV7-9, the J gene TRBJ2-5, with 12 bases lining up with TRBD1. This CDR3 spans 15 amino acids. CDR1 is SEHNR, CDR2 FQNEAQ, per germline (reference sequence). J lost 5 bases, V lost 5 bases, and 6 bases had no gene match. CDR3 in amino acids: CASSDWDRGPETQYF. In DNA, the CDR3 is TGTGCCAGCAGCGACTGGGACAGGGGGCCGGAGACCCAGTACTTC.

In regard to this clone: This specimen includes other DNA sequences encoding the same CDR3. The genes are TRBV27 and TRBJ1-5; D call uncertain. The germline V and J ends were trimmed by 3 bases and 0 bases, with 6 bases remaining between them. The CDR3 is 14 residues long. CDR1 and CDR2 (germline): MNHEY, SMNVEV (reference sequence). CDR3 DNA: TGTGCCAGCAGTTTTTCTGGTAGCAATCAGCCCCAGCATTTT. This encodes CASSFSGSNQPQHF.

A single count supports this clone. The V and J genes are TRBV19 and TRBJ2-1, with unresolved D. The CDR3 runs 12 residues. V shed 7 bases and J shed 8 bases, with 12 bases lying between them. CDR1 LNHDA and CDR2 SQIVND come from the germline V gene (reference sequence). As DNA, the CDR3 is TGTGCCAGTACCTCCCGAGTAGATGAGCAGTTCTTC. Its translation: CASTSRVDEQFF.

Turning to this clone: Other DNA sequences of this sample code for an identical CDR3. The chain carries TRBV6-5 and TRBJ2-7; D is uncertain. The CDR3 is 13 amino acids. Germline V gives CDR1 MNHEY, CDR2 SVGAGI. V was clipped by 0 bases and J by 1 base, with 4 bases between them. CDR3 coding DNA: TGTGCCAGCAGTTACTCGGGATCCTACGAGCAGTACTTC. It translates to CASSYSGSYEQYF.

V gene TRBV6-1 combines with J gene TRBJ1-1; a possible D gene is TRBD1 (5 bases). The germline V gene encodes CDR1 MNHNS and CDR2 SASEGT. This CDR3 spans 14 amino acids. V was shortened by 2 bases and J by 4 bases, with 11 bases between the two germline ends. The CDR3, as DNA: TGTGCCAGCAGTGAAAAGCCAGGGACCACTGAAGCTTTCTTT. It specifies CASSEKPGTTEAFF.

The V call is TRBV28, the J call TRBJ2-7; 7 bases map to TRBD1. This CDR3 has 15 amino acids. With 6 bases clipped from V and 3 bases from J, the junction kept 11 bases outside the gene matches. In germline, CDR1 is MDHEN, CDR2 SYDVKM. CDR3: CASSMPGQHFYEQYF. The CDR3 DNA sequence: TGTGCCAGCAGCATGCCGGGACAGCACTTCTACGAGCAGTACTTC.

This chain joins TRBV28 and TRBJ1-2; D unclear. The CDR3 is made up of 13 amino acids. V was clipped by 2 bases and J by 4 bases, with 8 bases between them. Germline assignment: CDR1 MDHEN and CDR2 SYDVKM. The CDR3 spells CASSLAKGYGYTF. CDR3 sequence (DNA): TGTGCCAGCAGTTTAGCGAAGGGCTATGGCTACACCTTC.

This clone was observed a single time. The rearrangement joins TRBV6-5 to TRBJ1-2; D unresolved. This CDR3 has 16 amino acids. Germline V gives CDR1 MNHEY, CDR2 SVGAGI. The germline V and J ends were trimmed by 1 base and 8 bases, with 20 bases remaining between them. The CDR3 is CASSYFESTSPGGYTF. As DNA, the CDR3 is TGTGCCAGCAGTTACTTTGAATCGACCTCCCCGGGAGGCTACACCTTC.

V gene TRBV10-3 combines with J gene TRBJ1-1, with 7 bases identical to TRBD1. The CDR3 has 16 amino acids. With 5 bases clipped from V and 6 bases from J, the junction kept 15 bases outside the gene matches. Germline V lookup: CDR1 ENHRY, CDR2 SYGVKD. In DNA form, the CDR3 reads TGTGCCATCAGTCCCGGGACAGCGGACGGAAGGTCTGAAGCTTTCTTT. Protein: CAISPGTADGRSEAFF.

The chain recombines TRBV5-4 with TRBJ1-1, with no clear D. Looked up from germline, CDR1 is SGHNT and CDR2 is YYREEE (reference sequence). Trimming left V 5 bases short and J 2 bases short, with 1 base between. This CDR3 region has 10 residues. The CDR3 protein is CASRNTEAFF. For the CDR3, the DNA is TGTGCCAGCAGAAACACTGAAGCTTTCTTT.

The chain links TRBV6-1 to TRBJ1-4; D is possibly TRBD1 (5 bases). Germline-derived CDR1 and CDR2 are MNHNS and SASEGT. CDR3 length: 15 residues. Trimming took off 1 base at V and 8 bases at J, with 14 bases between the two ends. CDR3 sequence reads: CASSEVQAASEKLFF. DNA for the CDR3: TGTGCCAGCAGTGAAGTACAGGCTGCTTCGGAAAAACTGTTTTTT.

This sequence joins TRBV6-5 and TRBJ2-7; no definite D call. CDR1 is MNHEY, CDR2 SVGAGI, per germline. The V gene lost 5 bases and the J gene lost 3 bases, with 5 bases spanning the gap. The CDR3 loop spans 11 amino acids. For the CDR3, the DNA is TGTGCCAGCAGTGACAACTACGAGCAGTACTTC. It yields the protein CASSDNYEQYF.

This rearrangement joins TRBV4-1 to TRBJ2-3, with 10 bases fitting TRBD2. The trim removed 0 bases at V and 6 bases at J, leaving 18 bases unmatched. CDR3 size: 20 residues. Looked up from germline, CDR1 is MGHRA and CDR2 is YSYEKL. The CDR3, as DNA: TGCGCCAGCAGCCAAGATACGAGTAGCGGGAGGATAGGTCAAGAGGATACGCAGTATTTT. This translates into CASSQDTSSGRIGQEDTQYF.

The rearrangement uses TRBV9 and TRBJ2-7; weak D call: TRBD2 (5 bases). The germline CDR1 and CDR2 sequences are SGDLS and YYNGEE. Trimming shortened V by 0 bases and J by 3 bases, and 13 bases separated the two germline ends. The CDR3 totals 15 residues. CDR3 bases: TGTGCCAGCAGCGTAGAGGCAGCCGGGATCTACGAGCAGTACTTC. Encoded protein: CASSVEAAGIYEQYF.

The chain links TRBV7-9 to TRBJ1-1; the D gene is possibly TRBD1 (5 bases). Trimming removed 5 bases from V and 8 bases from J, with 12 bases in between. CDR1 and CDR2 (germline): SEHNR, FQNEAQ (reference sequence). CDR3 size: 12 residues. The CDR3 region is CASSMGRKEAFF. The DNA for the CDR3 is TGTGCCAGCAGCATGGGACGGAAAGAAGCTTTCTTT.

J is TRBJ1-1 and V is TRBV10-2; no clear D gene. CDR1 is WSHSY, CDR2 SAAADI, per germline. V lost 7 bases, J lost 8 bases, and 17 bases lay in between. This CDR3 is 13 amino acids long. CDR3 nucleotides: TGCGCCAGCATGGGCTCCCCCCACGGGGAAGCTTTCTTT. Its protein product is CASMGSPHGEAFF.

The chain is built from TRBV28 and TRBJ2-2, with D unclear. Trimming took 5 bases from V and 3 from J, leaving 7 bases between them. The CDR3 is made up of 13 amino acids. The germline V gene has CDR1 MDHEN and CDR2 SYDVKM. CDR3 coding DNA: TGTGCCAGCAGTCCCCCTTACACCGGGGAGCTGTTTTTT. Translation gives CASSPPYTGELFF.